This T cell receptor beta chain is from a study of T-cell reconstitution after alpha-beta-depleted transplantation in children. Sample share makes this clonotype medium-sized (0.01 to 0.1%). Its antigen is undetermined. Preparation of the TCRbeta library used unique molecular identifiers. TCRdb used MiXCR to reprocess the PCR reads, holding one entry per CDR3 protein. The sample carries about 50,000 distinct CDR3 sequences, more than 5% recorded once. Study findings and constraints: The study reportedly traced alpha-beta T cells about two months after transplant to several hundred expanded graft clones. The origin of high day-60 TCRbeta diversity in some patients lay in surviving recipient T cells and thymic progenitors. T-cell counts and diversity were attributed mostly to newly produced T cells one year after transplant.

Germline V gene lookup returns CDR1 MDHEN and CDR2 SYDVKM. The ends lost 8 bases at V and 3 bases at J; junction bases unmatched: 9. This CDR3 has 15 amino acids. The sequence was obtained from a female patient aged 2-9 years who had a stem cell transplant for aplastic anemia, so the T cells may come from the graft donor. The V gene is TRBV28, the J gene TRBJ2-4; TRBD1 matches at 8 bases. The sample was PBMCs, mostly from graft donor cells, taken 60 days after TCRalphabeta/CD19-depleted stem cell transplant. The CDR3 sequence is CASGGGGTGKNIQYF. CDR3 DNA sequence: TGTGCCAGCGGGGGCGGTGGGACAGGCAAAAACATTCAGTACTTC.